What follows are 5 T cell receptor beta chains derived from one specimen sequenced in a study of blood T cell repertoires in COVID-19. Produced via immunoSEQ multiplex PCR; TCRdb's table is partial and in-frame only. The table records more than 120,000 clones, 85% to 90% of them present only once. The sample was peripheral blood. Receptor source: a woman aged 50 to 60 with active or convalescent COVID-19.

Here the CDR3 reads CASSGRDTQYF. The CDR3 DNA reads as TGTGCCAGCAGCGGGAGGGATACGCAGTATTTT. The chain combines TRBV2 with TRBJ2-3; 7 nucleotides align to TRBD2. The V gene's germline CDR1 is SNHLY and CDR2 FYNNEI. J gave up 6 bases and V 6 bases, and 0 bases lay outside the gene matches. The CDR3 covers 11 residues.

The chain recombines TRBV6-5 with TRBJ1-2, with D possibly being TRBD1 (5 bases). The V and J ends lost 4 bases and 6 bases respectively, with 6 bases between them. CDR3 size: 11 residues. CDR1 is MNHEY and CDR2 is SVGAGI in the germline V gene. The CDR3 nucleotides read TGTGCCAGCAGTTTAGGGGATGGCTACACCTTC. The encoded protein is CASSLGDGYTF.

V gene TRBV5-1 combines with J gene TRBJ1-6; D is unclear. The germline CDR1 and CDR2 sequences are SGHRS and YFSETQ. With 3 bases removed from V and 0 bases from J, the gap between germline ends came to 13 bases. CDR3 length: 17 residues. CDR3 sequence: CASSSGATGSYNSPLHF. In DNA form, the CDR3 reads TGCGCCAGCAGCTCGGGAGCTACGGGCTCCTATAATTCACCCCTCCACTTT. Complete variable domain (other parts from reference TRBV5-1 and TRBJ1-6): KAGVTQTPRYLIKTRGQQVTLSCSPISGHRSVSWYQQTPGQGLQFLFEYFSETQRNKGNFPGRFSGRQFSNSRSEMNVSTLELGDSALYLCASSSGATGSYNSPLHFGNGTRLTVT.

V gene TRBV7-3 combines with J gene TRBJ1-1; maybe TRBD1 (5 bases). The CDR3 contains 13 residues. Germline CDR1 is SGHTA and CDR2 is FQGTGA. V was cut by 2 bases and J by 4 bases, with 8 bases left in between. The CDR3 DNA reads TGTGCCAGCAGCTTATGGGGGGGCACTGAAGCTTTCTTT. Translation gives CASSLWGGTEAFF. The whole variable domain, filled in from reference TRBV7-3 and TRBJ1-1, reads GAGVSQTPSNKVTEKGKYVELRCDPISGHTALYWYRQSLGQGPEFLIYFQGTGAADDSGLPNDRFFAVRPEGSVSTLKIQRTERGDSAVYLCASSLWGGTEAFFGQGTRLTVV.

V gene TRBV6-4 combines with J gene TRBJ2-1, with 8 bases aligning to TRBD2. Germline-derived CDR1 and CDR2 are MRHNA and SNTAGT. The ends lost 4 bases at V and 8 bases at J; junction bases unmatched: 7. CDR3 length: 14 amino acids. The CDR3 DNA is TGTGCCAGCAGTGTGGCTAGCGGGTACGATGAGCAGTTCTTC. It specifies CASSVASGYDEQFF.